The clone carrying this T cell receptor (beta chain) was seen at least ten times. The data were obtained in a study of T cells after yellow fever vaccination. In making TCR cDNA, 5'RACE template switching added a universal primer site and UMIs to it. TCRdb reprocessed the 5' RACE reads via MiXCR and lists one record per CDR3 protein. The table records about 30,000 distinct CDR3 sequences, about 4.6% of them present only once. Trimming shortened V by 6 bases and J by 8 bases, and 13 bases separated the two germline ends. This CDR3 has 12 residues. Germline CDR1 and CDR2: DFQATT and SNEGSKA (reference sequence).

Sequenced material: CD8+ T cells sorted from PBMCs, taken 5 days after the yellow fever booster vaccination. V gene TRBV20-1 combines with J gene TRBJ2-2; TRBD2 might be the D (6 bases). The receptor's source is a man between 25 and 39 years old who received the YFV17D yellow fever vaccine. CDR3 sequence: CSAPREAGELFF. The DNA for the CDR3 is TGCAGTGCGCCGCGGGAAGCTGGGGAGCTGTTTTTT.